The entry below describes one TCR beta chain. This specimen belongs to a study of technical replicates of blood from a handful of donors. Measured with immunoSEQ multiplex PCR; TCRdb has only the in-frame clones, and not every one. The table includes 45,000 to 60,000 clones, 75% to 95% detected once. The sequencing input was PBMCs. The source is a human donor in good health. Some clones in this sample may be carry-over from other donors' samples.

CDR3 in DNA: TGTGCCAGCAGTACGGACAGGAGCGAGCAGTACTTC. It translates to CASSTDRSEQYF. The chain employs TRBV2 and TRBJ2-7, with 7 bases aligning to TRBD1. The CDR3 covers 12 residues. Germline trimming cut 5 bases from V and 6 bases from J; bases unmatched to any gene: 4. Germline V gives CDR1 SNHLY, CDR2 FYNNEI.